What follows is one TCR beta chain and its context. Some clones are missing from TCRdb's copy, which holds only in-frame ones; the method was immunoSEQ multiplex PCR. The table shows 89,000 or so clones, with around 87% occurring only once. The sample comes from a study of control samples from healthy donors and cancer patients. CDR3 size: 13 residues. The germline gives CDR1 SGHRS, CDR2 YFSETQ. The V end lost 0 bases, the J end lost 4 bases, and 7 bases lay between the germline ends. The sequencing input was blood. The source of this sequence is a man aged 50 to 59 in good health. The chain uses TRBV5-1 and TRBJ2-5, with D unclear. In DNA, the CDR3 is TGCGCCAGCAGCTTGGGGTTGGGAGAGACCCAGTACTTC. It yields the protein CASSLGLGETQYF.